This is a list of T cell receptor beta chains from one sample in a study of blood T cells in healthy people across ages. TCRdb independently ran MiXCR on the 5' RACE reads; one entry per CDR3 protein. This table holds around 710,000 distinct CDR3 sequences, roughly 45% found once. Specimen: blood. Receptors originate from a woman aged 55-69 years in good health. Each CDR3 is given with its conserved first and last residue. D genes are given only for firm matches.

cdr3_length,j_call,d_call,v_call,cdr3_aa
15,.,.,TRBV5-1,CASSSTTSPYNEQYF
15,TRBJ1-1,TRBD1,TRBV3-1,CASSQAGTANTEAFF
14,TRBJ2-7,.,TRBV18,CASSDGPSYNEQYF
14,TRBJ2-5,.,TRBV12-3/TRBV12-4,CASSLGAVGETQYF
16,TRBJ2-4,TRBD2,TRBV12-3/TRBV12-4,CASRPKGTSGGLEQYF
13,TRBJ2-5,.,TRBV20-1,CSASYAYQETQYF
11,TRBJ2-3,.,TRBV19,CASTSGDTQYF
17,TRBJ2-1,.,TRBV7-2,CASSPRHRSQTYNEQFF
15,TRBJ1-1,.,TRBV25-1,CASSEGGSENTEAFF
12,TRBJ2-7,TRBD2,TRBV28,CASTSGSLEQYF
14,TRBJ2-1,TRBD2,TRBV2,CASRATSPDNEQFF
15,TRBJ2-3,.,TRBV4-2,CASSQEKESTDTQYF
16,TRBJ2-1,.,TRBV10-3,CAISEPADTSYNEQFF
16,TRBJ1-6,.,TRBV27,CASSLQLLGADSPLHF